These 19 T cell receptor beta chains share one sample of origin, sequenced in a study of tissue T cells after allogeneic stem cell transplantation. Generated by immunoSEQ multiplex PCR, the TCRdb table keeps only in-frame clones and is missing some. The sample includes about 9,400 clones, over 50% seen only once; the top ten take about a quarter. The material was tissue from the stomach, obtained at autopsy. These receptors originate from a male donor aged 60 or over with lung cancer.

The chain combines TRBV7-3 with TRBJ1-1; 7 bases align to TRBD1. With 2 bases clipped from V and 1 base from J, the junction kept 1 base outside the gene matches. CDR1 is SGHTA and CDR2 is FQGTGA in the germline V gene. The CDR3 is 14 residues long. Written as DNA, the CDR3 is TGTGCCAGCAGCTTAGGGACAGAGAACACTGAAGCTTTCTTT. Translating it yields CASSLGTENTEAFF.

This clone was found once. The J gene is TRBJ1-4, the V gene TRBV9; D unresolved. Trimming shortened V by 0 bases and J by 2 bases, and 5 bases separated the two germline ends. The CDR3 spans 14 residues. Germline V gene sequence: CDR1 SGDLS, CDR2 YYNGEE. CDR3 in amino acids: CASSVGETNEKLFF. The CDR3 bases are TGTGCCAGCAGCGTAGGAGAGACTAATGAAAAACTGTTTTTT. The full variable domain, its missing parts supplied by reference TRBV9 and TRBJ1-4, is DSGVTQTPKHLITATGQRVTLRCSPRSGDLSVYWYQQSLDQGLQFLIQYYNGEERAKGNILERFSAQQFPDLHSELNLSSLELGDSALYFCASSVGETNEKLFFGSGTQLSVL.

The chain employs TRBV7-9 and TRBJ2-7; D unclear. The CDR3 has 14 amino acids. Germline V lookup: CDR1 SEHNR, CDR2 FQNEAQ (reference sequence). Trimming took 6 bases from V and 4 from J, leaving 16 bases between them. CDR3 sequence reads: CASREDHPSYEQYF. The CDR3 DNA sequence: TGTGCCAGCAGAGAAGATCACCCCTCTTACGAGCAGTACTTC.

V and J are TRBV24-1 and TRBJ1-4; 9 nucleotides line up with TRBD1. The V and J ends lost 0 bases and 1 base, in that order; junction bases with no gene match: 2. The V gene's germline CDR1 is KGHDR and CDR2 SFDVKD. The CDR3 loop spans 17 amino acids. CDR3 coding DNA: TGTGCCACCAGTGATTTGAAGGGACAGGGAACTAATGAAAAACTGTTTTTT. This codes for CATSDLKGQGTNEKLFF.

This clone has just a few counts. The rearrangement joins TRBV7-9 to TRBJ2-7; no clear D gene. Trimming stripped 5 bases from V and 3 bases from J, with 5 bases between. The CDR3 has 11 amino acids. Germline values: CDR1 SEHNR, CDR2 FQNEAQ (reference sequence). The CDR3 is CASSTNYEQYF. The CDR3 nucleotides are TGTGCCAGCAGCACCAACTACGAGCAGTACTTC. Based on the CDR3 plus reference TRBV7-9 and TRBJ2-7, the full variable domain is DTGVSQNPRHKITKRGQNVTFRCDPISEHNRLYWYRQTLGQGPEFLTYFQNEAQLEKSRLLSDRFSAERPKGSFSTLEIQRTEQGDSAMYLCASSTNYEQYFGPGTRLTVT.

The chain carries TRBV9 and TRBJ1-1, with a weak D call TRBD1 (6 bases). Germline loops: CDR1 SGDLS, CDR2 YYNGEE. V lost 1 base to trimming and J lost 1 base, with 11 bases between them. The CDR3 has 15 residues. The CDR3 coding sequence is TGTGCCAGCAGCGTATCTAACAGGGCGAACACTGAAGCTTTCTTT. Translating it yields CASSVSNRANTEAFF.

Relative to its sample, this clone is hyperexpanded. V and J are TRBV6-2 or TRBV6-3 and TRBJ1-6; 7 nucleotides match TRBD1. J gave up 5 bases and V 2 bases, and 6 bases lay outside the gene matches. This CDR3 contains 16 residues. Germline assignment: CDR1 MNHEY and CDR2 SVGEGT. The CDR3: CASSYPQTGNNSPLHF. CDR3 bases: TGTGCCAGCAGTTACCCACAGACAGGGAATAATTCACCCCTCCACTTT.

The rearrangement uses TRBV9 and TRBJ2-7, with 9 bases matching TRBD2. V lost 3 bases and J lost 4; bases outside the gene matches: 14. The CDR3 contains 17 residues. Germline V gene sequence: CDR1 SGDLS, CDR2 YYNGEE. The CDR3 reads CASSARLAEGLLYEQYF. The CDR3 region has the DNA TGTGCCAGCAGCGCCAGACTAGCGGAGGGTCTATTGTACGAGCAGTACTTC.

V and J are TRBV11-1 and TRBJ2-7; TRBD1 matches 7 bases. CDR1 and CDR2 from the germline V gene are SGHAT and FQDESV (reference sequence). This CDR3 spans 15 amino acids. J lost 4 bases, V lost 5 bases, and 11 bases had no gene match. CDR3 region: CASSLTGTDLYEQYF. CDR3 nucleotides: TGTGCCAGCAGCCTAACCGGGACAGATTTATACGAGCAGTACTTC.

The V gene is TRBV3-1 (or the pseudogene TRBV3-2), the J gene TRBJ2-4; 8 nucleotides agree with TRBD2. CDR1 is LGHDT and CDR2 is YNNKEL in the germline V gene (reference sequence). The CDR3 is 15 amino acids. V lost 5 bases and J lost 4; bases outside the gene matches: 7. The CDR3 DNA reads TGTGCCAGCAGCGCTGGTAGCGGGACTAAAAACATTCAGTACTTC. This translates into CASSAGSGTKNIQYF.

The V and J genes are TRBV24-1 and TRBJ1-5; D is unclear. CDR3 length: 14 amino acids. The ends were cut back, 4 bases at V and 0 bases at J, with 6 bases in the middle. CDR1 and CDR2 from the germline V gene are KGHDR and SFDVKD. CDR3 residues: CATSEGYSNQPQHF. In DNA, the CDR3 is TGTGCCACCAGTGAAGGGTATAGCAATCAGCCCCAGCATTTT.

The CDR3 sequence is CASSQPPLPRGRGTEAFF. CDR3 in DNA: TGTGCCAGCAGCCAACCCCCACTTCCTAGGGGCCGGGGCACTGAAGCTTTCTTT. The chain has TRBV3-1 (or the pseudogene TRBV3-2) and TRBJ1-1, with D perhaps TRBD1 (5 bases). The V gene lost 2 bases and the J gene lost 4 bases, with 23 bases spanning the gap. CDR1 LGHDT and CDR2 YNNKEL come from the germline V gene (reference sequence). The CDR3 covers 18 residues.

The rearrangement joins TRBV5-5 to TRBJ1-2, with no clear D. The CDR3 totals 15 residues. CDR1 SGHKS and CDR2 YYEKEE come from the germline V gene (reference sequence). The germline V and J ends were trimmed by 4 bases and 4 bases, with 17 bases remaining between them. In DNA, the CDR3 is TGTGCCAGCAGCGTCGGGAGGGAGGTCGGCTATGGCTACACCTTC. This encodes CASSVGREVGYGYTF. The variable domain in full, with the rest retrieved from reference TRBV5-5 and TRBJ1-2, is DAGVTQSPTHLIKTRGQQVTLRCSPISGHKSVSWYQQVLGQGPQFIFQYYEKEERGRGNFPDRFSARQFPNYSSELNVNALLLGDSALYLCASSVGREVGYGYTFGSGTRLTVV.

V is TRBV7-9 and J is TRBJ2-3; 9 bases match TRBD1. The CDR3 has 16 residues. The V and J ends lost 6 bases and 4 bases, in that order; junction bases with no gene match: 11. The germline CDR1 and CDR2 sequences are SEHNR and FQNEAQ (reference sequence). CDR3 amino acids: CASSGSPDRGADTQYF. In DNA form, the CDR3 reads TGTGCCAGCAGTGGCAGCCCGGACAGGGGAGCAGATACGCAGTATTTT.

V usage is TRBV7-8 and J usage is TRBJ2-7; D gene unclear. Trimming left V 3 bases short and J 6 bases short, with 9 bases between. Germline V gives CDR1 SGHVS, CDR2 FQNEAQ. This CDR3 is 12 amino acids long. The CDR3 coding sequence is TGTGCCAGCAGCTTCGGACCCGGCGAGCAGTACTTC. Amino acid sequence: CASSFGPGEQYF.

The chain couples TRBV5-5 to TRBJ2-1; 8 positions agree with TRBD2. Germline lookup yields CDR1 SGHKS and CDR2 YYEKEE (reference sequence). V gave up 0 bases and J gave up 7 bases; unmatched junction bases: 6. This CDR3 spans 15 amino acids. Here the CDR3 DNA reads TGTGCCAGCAGCTTGGATCTCGGGAGGGCGAATGAGCAGTTCTTC. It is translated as CASSLDLGRANEQFF.

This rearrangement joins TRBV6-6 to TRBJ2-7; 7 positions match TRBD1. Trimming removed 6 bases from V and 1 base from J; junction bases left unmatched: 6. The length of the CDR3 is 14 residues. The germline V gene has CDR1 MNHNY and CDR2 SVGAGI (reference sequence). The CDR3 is CASRLDRESYEQYF. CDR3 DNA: TGTGCCAGCAGGCTCGACAGGGAATCCTACGAGCAGTACTTC.

DNA of the CDR3: TGTGCCACCAGCCCGCCGGGCACAGATACGCAGTATTTT. Its translation is CATSPPGTDTQYF. The rearrangement links TRBV24-1 to TRBJ2-3; no reliable D call. Germline values: CDR1 KGHDR, CDR2 SFDVKD. The CDR3 has 13 amino acids. V lost 7 bases, J lost 1 base, and 8 bases lay in between.

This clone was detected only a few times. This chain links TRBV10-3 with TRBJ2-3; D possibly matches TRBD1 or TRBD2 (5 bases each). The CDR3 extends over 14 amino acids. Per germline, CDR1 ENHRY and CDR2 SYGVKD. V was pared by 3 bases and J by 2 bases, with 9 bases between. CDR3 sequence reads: CAISERDHTDTQYF. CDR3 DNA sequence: TGTGCCATCAGTGAACGGGACCACACAGATACGCAGTATTTT.